One and the same sample provided the 18 T cell receptor beta chains below, sequenced in a study of identical twins. TCRdb re-called the 5' RACE reads through MiXCR, storing one row per CDR3 protein. The sample shows about 530,000 distinct CDR3 sequences, 12% to 15% of them seen only once. This sample also belongs to another study, concerning yellow fever vaccine responses in identical twins.

The sample was CD4+ T cells sorted from blood. These receptors came from a woman under 30 in good health.

In nucleotides, the CDR3 is TGTGCCAGCAGCTTTACCACCTCGGGCGAGCAGTACTTC. Translated: CASSFTTSGEQYF. V usage is TRBV12-3 or TRBV12-4 and J usage is TRBJ2-7; no firm D call. The CDR3 runs 13 residues. Trimming left V 6 bases short and J 6 bases short, with 15 bases between.

This clonotype came up a few times. This chain joins TRBV7-9 and TRBJ1-4; D unresolved. The V gene's germline CDR1 is SEHNR and CDR2 FQNEAQ (reference sequence). CDR3 size: 12 residues. The V end was cut by 0 bases, the J end by 8 bases, with 4 bases between. The DNA for the CDR3 is TGTGCCAGCAGCTTAGCAGCGGAAAAACTGTTTTTT. It specifies CASSLAAEKLFF.

This clonotype was seen a few times. This chain links TRBV20-1 with TRBJ2-3; D may correspond to TRBD1 or TRBD2 (5 bases each). Germline CDR1 and CDR2: DFQATT and SNEGSKA (reference sequence). V was shortened by 6 bases and J by 8 bases, with 21 bases between the two germline ends. The CDR3 has 14 residues. In DNA form, the CDR3 reads TGCAGTGCCAGGGTGGGACCGACTTACCGTACGCAGTATTTT. This gives the protein CSARVGPTYRTQYF.

This clonotype has just a few counts. The chain employs TRBV4-1 and TRBJ2-1; TRBD2 matches at 8 bases. V dropped 2 bases and J dropped 1; count of bases not matched to a gene: 10. The CDR3 sequence is 18 residues long. The germline V gene encodes CDR1 MGHRA and CDR2 YSYEKL. The CDR3 spells CASSQPPGLGGSYNEQFF. CDR3 DNA sequence: TGCGCCAGCAGCCAACCCCCGGGACTAGGGGGGTCCTACAATGAGCAGTTCTTC.

The rearrangement uses TRBV27 and TRBJ2-1; 8 bases agree with TRBD2. Germline-derived CDR1 and CDR2 are MNHEY and SMNVEV (reference sequence). V dropped 5 bases and J dropped 4; count of bases not matched to a gene: 4. There are 14 residues in the CDR3. For the CDR3, the DNA is TGTGCCAGCAGTAAGCGGGAGATATACAATGAGCAGTTCTTC. Amino acid sequence: CASSKREIYNEQFF.

The gene calls are TRBV3-1 and TRBJ2-3; D perhaps matches TRBD2 (6 bases). The CDR3 covers 13 residues. Germline CDR1 LGHDT, CDR2 YNNKEL (reference sequence). V lost 9 bases and J lost 0, with 10 bases in between. The CDR3 region is CASGLSSTDTQYF. CDR3 nucleotides: TGTGCCAGTGGACTATCCAGCACAGATACGCAGTATTTT.

This clonotype has more than one count but fewer than ten. The V gene is TRBV20-1, the J gene TRBJ1-5; 7 positions match TRBD1. The germline V gene encodes CDR1 DFQATT and CDR2 SNEGSKA (reference sequence). The CDR3 has 13 amino acids. V was clipped by 3 bases and J by 4 bases; unmatched bases: 3. The CDR3 reads CSARGDRNQPQHF. CDR3 in DNA: TGCAGTGCTAGGGGGGACAGAAATCAGCCCCAGCATTTT.

This clonotype turned up a few times. The chain links TRBV6-4 to TRBJ2-2; 10 bases agree with TRBD1. CDR1 is MRHNA and CDR2 is SNTAGT in the germline V gene. The CDR3 is 19 amino acids. The junction had 10 bases not matched to a gene; V was cut back by 2 bases and J by 1 base. CDR3 residues: CASSDQVLRTGGNTGELFF. CDR3 nucleotides: TGTGCCAGCAGTGACCAAGTCCTACGGACAGGGGGGAACACCGGGGAGCTGTTTTTT.

This chain joins TRBV18 and TRBJ2-7; D uncertain. Per the germline V gene, CDR1 is KGHSH and CDR2 is LQKENI. This CDR3 is built from 14 residues. Trimming took off 0 bases at V and 0 bases at J, with 6 bases between the two ends. The CDR3 is CASSPPANSYEQYV. CDR3 nucleotides: TGTGCCAGCTCACCACCGGCTAACTCCTACGAGCAGTACGTC.

This clonotype was counted a few times. The chain joins TRBV3-1 to TRBJ2-5; D is unresolved. Germline loops: CDR1 LGHDT, CDR2 YNNKEL (reference sequence). This CDR3 region has 17 residues. The germline V and J ends were trimmed by 4 bases and 2 bases, with 20 bases remaining between them. Here the CDR3 DNA reads TGTGCCAGCAGCCGGACGCGGTCTAGTGGCTTTCAAGAGACCCAGTACTTC. It yields the protein CASSRTRSSGFQETQYF.

This clonotype was counted a few times. The gene calls are TRBV3-1 and TRBJ2-1; the D gene is possibly TRBD2 (5 bases). CDR3 length: 16 amino acids. Germline values: CDR1 LGHDT, CDR2 YNNKEL (reference sequence). The V gene lost 6 bases and the J gene lost 12 bases, with 27 bases spanning the gap. CDR3 coding DNA: TGTGCCAGCAGGACCCGGGCTAGCTCTACAATGAAGGGGCAGTTCTTC. This codes for CASRTRASSTMKGQFF.

The V gene is TRBV6-1, the J gene TRBJ1-5; no firm D call. Between the trimmed V and J ends, which lost 6 bases and 0 bases, there was a span of 12 bases. The CDR3 is made up of 15 amino acids. Germline CDR1 and CDR2: MNHNS and SASEGT. As DNA, the CDR3 is TGTGCCAGCAGGATCGGGTCGACTAGCAATCAGCCCCAGCATTTT. It codes for CASRIGSTSNQPQHF.

The chain uses TRBV5-1 and TRBJ2-7, with 12 bases matching TRBD2. V shed 4 bases, J shed 4 bases, and the junction held 6 bases outside the gene matches. Germline V gene data show CDR1 as SGHRS and CDR2 as YFSETQ. The CDR3 is made up of 15 amino acids. The CDR3 loop reads CASSRTSGIGYEQYF. In DNA form, the CDR3 reads TGCGCCAGCAGCAGGACTAGCGGGATTGGGTACGAGCAGTACTTC. Based on the CDR3 plus reference TRBV5-1 and TRBJ2-7, the full variable domain is KAGVTQTPRYLIKTRGQQVTLSCSPISGHRSVSWYQQTPGQGLQFLFEYFSETQRNKGNFPGRFSGRQFSNSRSEMNVSTLELGDSALYLCASSRTSGIGYEQYFGPGTRLTVT.

This rearrangement joins TRBV5-1 to TRBJ2-2, with D unclear. The CDR3 spans 13 residues. V was cut by 6 bases and J by 1 base, with 7 bases left in between. The germline V gene has CDR1 SGHRS and CDR2 YFSETQ. As DNA, the CDR3 is TGCGCCAGCACGACGAGGAACACCGGGGAGCTGTTTTTT. It codes for CASTTRNTGELFF.

The chain couples TRBV12-3 or TRBV12-4 to TRBJ2-1; 8 nucleotides match TRBD2. After removal of 6 bases from V and 9 bases from J, the junction contained 16 bases not matched to a gene. The CDR3 sequence is 16 residues long. CDR3 nucleotide sequence: TGTGCCAGCAGAATCTCAAGCGGGAGCCCCCCCCTTGAGCAGTTCTTC. Its translation is CASRISSGSPPLEQFF.

This clonotype was detected only a few times. The chain has TRBV10-1 and TRBJ2-3, with D perhaps TRBD1 or TRBD2 (6 bases each). Germline V gene sequence: CDR1 WNHNN, CDR2 SYGVQD (reference sequence). CDR3 length: 19 amino acids. V lost 1 base to trimming and J lost 4 bases, with 24 bases between them. The CDR3 bases are TGCGCCAGCAGTGAGTTCTCGGTGGTTGCCGGGGGCAAGGCAGATACGCAGTATTTT. This codes for CASSEFSVVAGGKADTQYF.

The chain has TRBV20-1 and TRBJ2-3, with a possible D match to TRBD2 (6 bases). Germline-derived CDR1 and CDR2 are DFQATT and SNEGSKA (reference sequence). This CDR3 is 13 amino acids long. V lost 7 bases and J 1 base, leaving 12 bases between the germline ends. The CDR3 protein is CSELAGRTDTQYF. The CDR3, as DNA: TGCAGTGAACTAGCTGGACGCACAGATACGCAGTATTTT.

The chain is built from TRBV5-1 and TRBJ2-5; 8 bases match TRBD1. The CDR3 totals 16 residues. The junction had 9 bases not matched to a gene; V was cut back by 4 bases and J by 1 base. The V gene's germline CDR1 is SGHRS and CDR2 YFSETQ. The CDR3: CASSHTPDRVQETQYF. The CDR3 DNA sequence: TGCGCCAGCAGCCACACACCGGACAGGGTCCAAGAGACCCAGTACTTC. Looking up the rest from reference TRBV5-1 and TRBJ2-5 gives the full variable domain: KAGVTQTPRYLIKTRGQQVTLSCSPISGHRSVSWYQQTPGQGLQFLFEYFSETQRNKGNFPGRFSGRQFSNSRSEMNVSTLELGDSALYLCASSHTPDRVQETQYFGPGTRLLVL.